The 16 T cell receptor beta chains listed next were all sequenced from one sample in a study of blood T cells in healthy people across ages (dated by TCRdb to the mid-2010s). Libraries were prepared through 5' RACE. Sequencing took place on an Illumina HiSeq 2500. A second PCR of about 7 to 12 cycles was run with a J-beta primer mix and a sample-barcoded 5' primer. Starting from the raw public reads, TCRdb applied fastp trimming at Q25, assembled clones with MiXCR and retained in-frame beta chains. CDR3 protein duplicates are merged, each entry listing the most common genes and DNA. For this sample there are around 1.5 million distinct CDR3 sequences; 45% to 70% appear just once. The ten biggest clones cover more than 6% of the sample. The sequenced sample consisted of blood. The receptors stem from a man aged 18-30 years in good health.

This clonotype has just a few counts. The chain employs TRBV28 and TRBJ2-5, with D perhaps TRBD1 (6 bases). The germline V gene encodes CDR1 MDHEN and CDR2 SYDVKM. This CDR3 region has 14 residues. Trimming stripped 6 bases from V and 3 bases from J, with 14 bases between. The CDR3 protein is CASRKHRAEETQYF. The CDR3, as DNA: TGTGCCAGCAGGAAACACAGGGCGGAAGAGACCCAGTACTTC.

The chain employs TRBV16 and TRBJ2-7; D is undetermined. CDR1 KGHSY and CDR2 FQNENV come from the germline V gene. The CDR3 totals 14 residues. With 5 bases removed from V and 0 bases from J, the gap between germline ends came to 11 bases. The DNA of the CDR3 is TGTGCCAGCAGCTCCCCAAACGGCTCCTACGAGCAGTACTTC. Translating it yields CASSSPNGSYEQYF. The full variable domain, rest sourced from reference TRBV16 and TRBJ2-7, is GEEVAQTPKHLVRGEGQKAKLYCAPIKGHSYVFWYQQVLKNEFKFLISFQNENVFDETGMPKERFSAKCLPNSPCSLEIQATKLEDSAVYFCASSSPNGSYEQYFGPGTRLTVT.

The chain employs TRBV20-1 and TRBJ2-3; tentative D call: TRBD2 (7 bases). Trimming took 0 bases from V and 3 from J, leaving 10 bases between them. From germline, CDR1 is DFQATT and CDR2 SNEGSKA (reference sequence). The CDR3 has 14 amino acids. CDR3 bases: TGCAGTGCTAGAGATCGGGGGGCTACAGATACGCAGTATTTT. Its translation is CSARDRGATDTQYF.

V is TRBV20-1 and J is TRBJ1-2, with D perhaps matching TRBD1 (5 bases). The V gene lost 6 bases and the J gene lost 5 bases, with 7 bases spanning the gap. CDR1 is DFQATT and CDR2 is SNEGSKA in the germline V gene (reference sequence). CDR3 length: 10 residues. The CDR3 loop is CSARTYGYTF. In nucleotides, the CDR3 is TGCAGTGCCCGGACATATGGCTACACCTTC.

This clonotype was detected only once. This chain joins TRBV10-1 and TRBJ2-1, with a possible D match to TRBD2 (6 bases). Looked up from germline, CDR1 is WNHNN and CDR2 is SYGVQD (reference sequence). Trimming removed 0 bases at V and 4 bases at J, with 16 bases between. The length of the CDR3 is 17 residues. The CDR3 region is CASSESTDGGPYNEQFF. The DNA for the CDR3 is TGCGCCAGCAGTGAGTCGACGGATGGAGGGCCTTACAATGAGCAGTTCTTC.

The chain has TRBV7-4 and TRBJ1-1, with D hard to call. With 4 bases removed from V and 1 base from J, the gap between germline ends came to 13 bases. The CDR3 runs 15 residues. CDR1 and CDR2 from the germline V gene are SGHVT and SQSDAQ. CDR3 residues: CASSSLTWENTEAFF. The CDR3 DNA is TGTGCCAGCAGCTCGCTGACTTGGGAGAACACTGAAGCTTTCTTT.

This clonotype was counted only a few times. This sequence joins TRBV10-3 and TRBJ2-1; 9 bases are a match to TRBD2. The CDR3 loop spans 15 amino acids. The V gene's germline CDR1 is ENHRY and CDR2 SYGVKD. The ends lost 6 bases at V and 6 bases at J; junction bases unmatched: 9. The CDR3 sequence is CAIRVAGDGVNEQFF. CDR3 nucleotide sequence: TGTGCCATCAGGGTAGCGGGAGATGGGGTCAATGAGCAGTTCTTC.

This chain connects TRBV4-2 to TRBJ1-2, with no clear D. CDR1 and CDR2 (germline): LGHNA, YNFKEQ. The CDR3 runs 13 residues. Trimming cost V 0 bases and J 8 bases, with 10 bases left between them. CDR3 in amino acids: CASSQEAGGGYTF. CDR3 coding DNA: TGTGCCAGCAGCCAAGAGGCGGGTGGCGGCTACACCTTC.

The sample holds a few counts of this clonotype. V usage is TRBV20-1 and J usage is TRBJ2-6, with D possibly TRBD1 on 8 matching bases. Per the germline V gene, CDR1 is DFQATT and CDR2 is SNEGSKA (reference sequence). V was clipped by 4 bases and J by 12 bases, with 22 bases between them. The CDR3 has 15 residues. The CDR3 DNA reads TGCAGTGCTACCACTAACAGGGGGGGCTCTCGCGTCCTGACTTTC. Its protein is CSATTNRGGSRVLTF.

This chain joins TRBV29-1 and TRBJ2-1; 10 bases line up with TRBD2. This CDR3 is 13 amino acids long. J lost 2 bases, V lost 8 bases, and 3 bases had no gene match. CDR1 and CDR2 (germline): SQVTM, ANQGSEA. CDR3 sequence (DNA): TGCAGCCCACTAGCGGGACCCTACAATGAGCAGTTCTTC. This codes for CSPLAGPYNEQFF.

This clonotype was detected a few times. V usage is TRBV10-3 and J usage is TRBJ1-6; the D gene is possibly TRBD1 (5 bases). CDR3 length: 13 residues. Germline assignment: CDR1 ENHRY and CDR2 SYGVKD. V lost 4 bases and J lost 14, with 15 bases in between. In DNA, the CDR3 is TGTGCCATCAGTGGGGACGCACTGTTAGCCCTCCACTTT. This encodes CAISGDALLALHF.

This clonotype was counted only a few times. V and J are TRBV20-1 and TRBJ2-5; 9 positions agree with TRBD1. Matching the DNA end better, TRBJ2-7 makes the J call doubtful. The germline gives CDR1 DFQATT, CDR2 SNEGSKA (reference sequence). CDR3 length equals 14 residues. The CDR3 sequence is CSARVTGGVNEQYF. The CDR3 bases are TGCAGTGCTAGGGTGACAGGGGGTGTTAACGAGCAGTACTTC.

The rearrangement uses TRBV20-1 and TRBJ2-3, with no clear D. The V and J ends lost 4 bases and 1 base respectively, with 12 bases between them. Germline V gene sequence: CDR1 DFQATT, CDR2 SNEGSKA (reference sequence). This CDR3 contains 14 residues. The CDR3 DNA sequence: TGCAGTGCTAAATTCGGCGGAGGCACAGATACGCAGTATTTT. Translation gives CSAKFGGGTDTQYF.

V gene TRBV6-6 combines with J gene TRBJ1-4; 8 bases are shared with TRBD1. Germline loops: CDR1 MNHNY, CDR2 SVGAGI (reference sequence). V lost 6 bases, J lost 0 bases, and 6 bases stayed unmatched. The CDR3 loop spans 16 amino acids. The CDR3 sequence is CASSGTGIATNEKLFF. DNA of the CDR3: TGTGCCAGCAGCGGGACAGGCATAGCAACTAATGAAAAACTGTTTTTT.

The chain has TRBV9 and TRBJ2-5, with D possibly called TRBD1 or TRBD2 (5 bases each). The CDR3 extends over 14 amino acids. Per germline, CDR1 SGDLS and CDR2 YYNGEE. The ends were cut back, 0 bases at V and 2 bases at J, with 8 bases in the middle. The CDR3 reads CASSVGGTQETQYF. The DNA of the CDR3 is TGTGCCAGCAGCGTAGGAGGGACGCAAGAGACCCAGTACTTC.

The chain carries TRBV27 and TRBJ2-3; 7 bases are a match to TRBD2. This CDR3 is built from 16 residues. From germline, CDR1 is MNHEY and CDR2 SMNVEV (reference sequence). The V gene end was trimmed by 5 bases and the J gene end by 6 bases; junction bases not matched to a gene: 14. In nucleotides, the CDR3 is TGTGCCAGCAGTCCCTCTTGGGGGGGATGGGCTGATACGCAGTATTTT. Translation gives CASSPSWGGWADTQYF.